This T cell receptor beta chain was retrieved from a study of circulating tumor DNA in untreated peripheral T-cell lymphoma. The germline CDR1 and CDR2 sequences are KGHSY and FQNENV. The V and J ends lost 4 bases and 1 base, in that order; junction bases with no gene match: 0. The CDR3 loop spans 13 amino acids. The tumor tissue sample was taken at baseline before any treatment. Profiling relied on immunoSEQ multiplex PCR, and the TCRdb table lists in-frame clones only, not all of them. The sample carries roughly 10,000 clones, roughly 85% recorded once. This sequence was found in a human donor with peripheral T-cell lymphoma. The sequenced sample consisted of tumor tissue. The chain combines TRBV16 with TRBJ1-1; 7 bases are a match to TRBD1. The CDR3 is CASSRQGNTEAFF. In DNA form, the CDR3 reads TGTGCCAGCAGCCGACAGGGGAACACTGAAGCTTTCTTT.